This T cell receptor beta chain comes out of a study of vaccination effects on CD4 cells after COVID-19 (dated 2022 in TCRdb). Study-level background: Post-vaccine samples across the study were collected a median of 72 days after the second dose, with a range of 14 to 241. The study compared SARS-CoV-2 spike-specific CD4+ TCR repertoires before and after mRNA vaccination in COVID-19 convalescent patients and infection-naive vaccine recipients. The full study included fewer than eleven COVID-19 convalescent patients and a few SARS-CoV-2-naive healthy vaccine recipients. Cultures from other donors in the study were sequenced with the Oncomine TCR Beta short-read assay on an Illumina iSeq 100.

Results and caveats for the whole study, not just this receptor: Among healthy vaccine recipients, nearly all vaccine-induced clones were SARS-CoV-2 mono-reactive, and just 1 of 255 was cross-reactive with common cold coronaviruses. The study was limited by a small number of convalescent patients and lacked early post-infection timepoints. At late post-vaccination timepoints, both infection-induced and vaccine-induced clones showed marked clonal contraction, consistent with waning T cell responses.

The method behind the library was the immunoSEQ multiplex PCR assay. TCR beta CDR3 sequencing was performed on DNA from the cultured, isolated CD4+ T cells. Per the source publication's procedure: Non-productive TCR sequences were discarded, and reads were trimmed to the CDR3 region, with only CDR3s of 7 or more amino acids retained. The MANAFEST web app was used to pick out antigen-specific clonotypes by comparing their expansion in peptide wells with that in reference cultures. To count as positive, a clone had to show expansion at FDR<0.05 compared with the reference and with all other wells, an odds ratio above 5, and a frequency above 0.1% in two replicate wells. A clonotype was called cross-reactive if it was significantly expanded both in SARS-CoV-2 spike wells and in at least one common cold coronavirus spike condition. Using the stringdist R package, CDR3 similarity was measured by Levenshtein distance, and unrooted trees were constructed with ape in R 3.6.1. TCRdb carries this immuneACCESS record with in-frame sequences only. Its versions omit some clonotypes, under half of them owing to an unresolved V gene in the studies checked, with the rest unexplained. That table supplies the V and J calls and clone size; D and trimming were determined from the DNA. A total of around 16,000 clones appear in this sample, approximately 70% of them only once. Roughly 9.2% of the sample is held by the ten biggest clonotypes.

In the ViraFEST assay, PBMC were stimulated with viral peptide pools, and antigen-specific CD4+ T cell clonotypes were then identified by expansion using TCR sequencing. After less than 13 days of culture, CD4+ T cells were isolated with the EasySep CD4+ T cell isolation kit. Two doses of either the BNT162b2 or the mRNA-1273 mRNA SARS-CoV-2 vaccine were administered to participants. Negative nucleocapsid antibody results before and after vaccination confirmed that the healthy vaccine recipients had no prior SARS-CoV-2 infection. A few million PBMC per well were cultured with about 9 ug/ml peptides in IMDM containing approximately 4.5% human AB serum, about 9.7 IU/ml IL-2 and gentamicin. Half of the culture medium was replaced with fresh IL-2-containing medium on days 3 and 7. Each peptide stimulation condition was cultured in triplicate wells unless otherwise noted. PBMC were separated from whole blood using Ficoll-Paque Plus gradient centrifugation and were then either cryopreserved at -140C or used fresh. Overlapping peptide pools spanned the spike proteins of SARS-CoV-2 and the common cold coronaviruses HCoV-NL63, HCoV-OC43 and HCoV-229E. Genomic DNA was extracted from cultured CD4+ T cells with the QIAamp micro DNA kit.

Notes on this clone: Its specific antigen is unknown. No clone much larger than this one lies a single base away; base qualities are absent.

The receptor was derived from a human donor who received a COVID-19 vaccine. Sequencing was performed on CD4+ T cells from PBMCs cultured with SARS-CoV-2 spike peptides, taken after COVID-19 vaccination. The cell subset or site label here, explained by the study, means: SARS-CoV-2 spike overlapping peptide pool stimulation.

The base sequence is TGTGCCAGCAGCTCGGGGACTAGCGGGATCCCCCAAGAGACCCAGTACTTC. Its amino acids are CASSSGTSGIPQETQYF. This sequence uses TRBV7-2 and TRBJ2-5; 13 junctional bases match TRBD2. The CDR1 and CDR2 encoded by the germline V gene are SGHTA and FQGNSA. The CDR3 has 17 amino acids, counting the end cysteine and phenylalanine. CDR3 DNA is the only sequence kept; it has 51 bases, read in frame from the first base. Trimmed from V: 4 bases; trimmed from J: 1 base; junction bases lacking a gene match: 6.